A selection of T cell receptor beta chains follows, all from one sample in a study of T-cell memory formation after mild COVID-19. TCRdb independently ran MiXCR on the 5' RACE reads; one entry per CDR3 protein. The sample has 290,000 or so distinct CDR3 sequences, approximately 19% seen once. The sequenced sample consisted of PBMCs or a T cell subset sorted from them (not recorded which). The source of these receptors is a man aged 18-30 years who had mild COVID-19 (a few samples of this study predate the infection). Cell type and time point are not known. The CDR3 runs from the conserved cysteine through the conserved F or W. D genes are given only for firm matches. Clone sizes are given selectively: once, few, many, or a class where the clone is expanded.

CASSPVSSTAQHF	TGTGCCAGCAGTCCGGTGTCCTCCACGGCCCAGCATTTT	TRBV6-2/TRBV6-3	-	13	TRBJ1-5	-
CASSRGKAATEYNEQFF	TGCGCCAGCAGCCGGGGAAAGGCGGCAACGGAGTACAATGAGCAGTTCTTC	TRBV4-1	-	17	TRBJ2-1	-
CASTKGRHLNTEAFF	TGTGCCAGCACCAAGGGCCGGCATCTGAACACTGAAGCTTTCTTT	TRBV12-3/TRBV12-4	-	15	TRBJ1-1	-
CSAPVAGGGLYNTGELFF	TGCAGTGCCCCCGTCGCAGGGGGGGGCCTGTATAACACCGGGGAGCTGTTTTTT	TRBV20-1	-	18	TRBJ2-2	many
CASSLIPIKYEAFF	TGTGCCAGCAGTTTAATCCCTATAAAATATGAAGCTTTCTTT	TRBV12-3/TRBV12-4	-	14	TRBJ1-1	few
CASARWGWDTGELFF	TGTGCCAGCGCCAGATGGGGGTGGGACACCGGGGAGCTGTTTTTT	TRBV5-5	-	15	TRBJ2-2	few
CASSLPPGDTQYF	TGTGCCAGCAGCTTACCCCCAGGTGATACGCAGTATTTT	TRBV7-2	-	13	TRBJ2-3	-
CASRGGGPDTEAFF	TGTGCCAGCAGGGGTGGGGGGCCGGACACTGAAGCTTTCTTT	TRBV7-2	-	14	TRBJ1-1	few
CATVGGDDYGYTF	TGTGCCACAGTTGGGGGGGACGACTATGGCTACACCTTC	TRBV12-3/TRBV12-4	-	13	TRBJ1-2	-
CASSFSMNTEAFF	TGTGCCAGCAGCTTTAGTATGAACACTGAAGCTTTCTTT	TRBV7-2	-	13	TRBJ1-1	few
CASSRVDSDQETQYF	TGTGCCAGCAGCCGAGTTGACAGTGACCAAGAGACCCAGTACTTC	TRBV7-9	-	15	TRBJ2-5	few
CASSLVAEPPGPYGYTF	TGTGCCAGCAGCTTAGTGGCCGAGCCCCCGGGTCCCTATGGCTACACCTTC	TRBV7-2	-	17	TRBJ1-2	few
CASSLRVSYEQYF	TGCGCCAGCAGCCTCAGGGTGAGCTACGAGCAGTACTTC	TRBV5-1	-	13	TRBJ2-7	once
CSARWSGELFF	TGCAGCGCCCGGTGGTCCGGGGAGCTGTTTTTT	TRBV29-1	-	11	TRBJ2-2	few
CASSYSGQGIPNGYTF	TGTGCCAGCAGTTACTCTGGACAGGGAATCCCCAATGGCTACACCTTC	TRBV6-5	TRBD1	16	TRBJ1-2	-
CAGRDRSYNEQFF	TGTGCCGGCCGGGACAGGTCCTACAATGAGCAGTTCTTC	TRBV2	TRBD1	13	TRBJ2-1	few
CASSLESSLGRSTF	TGTGCCAGCAGCTTAGAGTCCTCGTTAGGGCGGAGTACCTTC	TRBV7-9	-	14	TRBJ1-2	few
CASSLAGVTRNTIYF	TGCGCCAGCAGCTTGGCCGGGGTAACCCGAAACACCATATATTTT	TRBV5-1	-	15	TRBJ1-3	few
CASGLVLGRGGNQPQHF	TGTGCTAGTGGTTTGGTACTTGGCAGGGGCGGCAATCAGCCCCAGCATTTT	TRBV12-5	-	17	TRBJ1-5	few
CASSDLPGAPAGNTIYF	TGTGCCAGCAGTGACCTTCCGGGGGCGCCCGCTGGAAACACCATATATTTT	TRBV6-4	-	17	TRBJ1-3	-
CASSFGASSYEQYF	TGTGCCAGCAGTTTTGGGGCGAGCTCCTACGAGCAGTACTTC	TRBV12-3/TRBV12-4	-	14	TRBJ2-7	-
CASSLDFSTDTQYF	TGCGCCAGCAGCTTGGACTTTTCCACAGATACGCAGTATTTT	TRBV5-1	-	14	TRBJ2-3	many
CASSQDQRGASDTQYF	TGCGCCAGCAGCCAAGATCAGCGGGGGGCCTCAGATACGCAGTATTTT	TRBV4-3	TRBD2	16	TRBJ2-3	few
CASSPLRVNSYEQYF	TGTGCCAGCTCACCACTTCGGGTCAACTCCTACGAGCAGTACTTC	TRBV18	-	15	TRBJ2-7	-
CASSYFWTGTNDEQFF	TGTGCCAGCAGTTACTTCTGGACAGGGACCAACGATGAGCAGTTCTTC	TRBV6-2/TRBV6-3	TRBD1	16	TRBJ2-1	-
CASSQEPGTLRETQYF	TGCGCCAGCAGCCAAGAGCCTGGGACCCTTCGGGAGACCCAGTACTTC	TRBV4-1	-	16	TRBJ2-5	-
CSASQGSTDTQYF	TGCAGTGCTAGTCAGGGAAGCACAGATACGCAGTATTTT	TRBV20-1	-	13	TRBJ2-3	-
CASRRGFSGNTIYF	TGTGCCAGCAGGAGGGGGTTCTCTGGAAACACCATATATTTT	TRBV6-6	-	14	TRBJ1-3	few
CASSPLAWFIDEQFF	TGTGCCAGCAGCCCACTAGCATGGTTCATCGATGAGCAGTTCTTC	TRBV7-2	-	15	TRBJ2-1	few
CSANTGSGQPQHF	TGCAGTGCCAATACAGGGAGTGGGCAGCCCCAGCATTTT	TRBV20-1	-	13	TRBJ1-5	many
CASSVGGVDTEAFF	TGTGCCAGCAGCGTAGGAGGGGTGGACACTGAAGCTTTCTTT	TRBV9	-	14	TRBJ1-1	few
CASSPSALAGGHMDTQYF	TGTGCTAGCAGTCCTTCGGCCTTAGCGGGGGGGCATATGGATACGCAGTATTTT	TRBV7-7	TRBD2	18	TRBJ2-3	few
CSASRGPRGNGYTF	TGCAGTGCTAGCCGAGGACCGAGGGGGAATGGCTACACCTTC	TRBV20-1	-	14	TRBJ1-2	-
CATSDPGTSSETQYF	TGTGCCACCAGTGATCCCGGGACTAGCTCAGAGACCCAGTACTTC	TRBV24-1	TRBD2	15	TRBJ2-5	few
CASSAWDRTGELFF	TGTGCCAGCAGCGCCTGGGACAGGACCGGGGAGCTGTTTTTT	TRBV7-2	TRBD1	14	TRBJ2-2	few
CASSPRGGNNSPLHF	TGTGCCAGCAGCCCCCGTGGGGGAAATAATTCACCCCTCCACTTT	TRBV7-2	-	15	TRBJ1-6	few
CASSPTQNVYEQYF	TGCGCCAGCAGCCCTACCCAGAACGTCTACGAGCAGTACTTC	TRBV4-3	-	14	TRBJ2-7	-
CASSYSWAGLYEQYF	TGTGCCAGCAGTTATTCCTGGGCCGGGCTATACGAGCAGTACTTC	TRBV6-5	-	15	TRBJ2-7	once
CASRTAPRDSSFYNSPLHF	TGTGCCAGCAGAACTGCCCCCCGGGACTCTAGCTTTTATAATTCACCCCTCCACTTT	TRBV27	-	19	TRBJ1-6	-
CASSLWGTGGYEQYF	TGCGCCAGCAGCTTGTGGGGGACAGGGGGCTACGAGCAGTACTTC	TRBV5-1	TRBD1	15	TRBJ2-7	few
CATRTGGGDTQYF	TGTGCCACTCGGACAGGGGGTGGAGATACGCAGTATTTT	TRBV2	TRBD1	13	TRBJ2-3	-